The rows below give T cell receptor beta chains drawn from one sample of a study of cytomegalovirus exposure and HLA in healthy donors. Sequencing used immunoSEQ multiplex PCR; TCRdb keeps in-frame clones, though not all of them. The table shows 200,000 to 300,000 clones, with around 80% occurring only once. The specimen was PBMCs. The receptors here all came from a woman aged 55-70 years in good health and CMV-seropositive. CDR3s include the opening cysteine and the closing phenylalanine or tryptophan. The D gene is left open where the match is weak. Clone sizes are given selectively: once, few, many, or a class where the clone is expanded.

d_gene,v_gene,abundance,j_gene,len,CDR3nt,CDR3aa
.,TRBV6-5,.,TRBJ1-1,14,TGTGCCAGCAGCCCCCTCCGGGGAGACACTGAAGCTTTCTTT,CASSPLRGDTEAFF
.,TRBV5-1,.,TRBJ1-2,15,TGCGCCAGCAGCTTGGAGGGGGACGTCAAGGGTGGCTACACCTTC,CASSLEGDVKGGYTF
.,TRBV20-1,few,TRBJ1-4,11,TGCAGTGCTAGGGGAGGGGAAAAACTGTTTTTT,CSARGGEKLFF
.,TRBV28,.,TRBJ2-1,15,TGTGCCAGCAGCGATTATGTGGGGGGTGAGAATGAGCAGTTCTTC,CASSDYVGGENEQFF
.,TRBV6-1,.,TRBJ1-1,13,TGTGCCAGCAGAGTACAGGGTTACACTGAAGCTTTCTTT,CASRVQGYTEAFF
.,TRBV7-9,.,TRBJ2-3,15,TGTGCCAGCACTATTAGCGCTCCTAGCACAGATACGCAGTATTTT,CASTISAPSTDTQYF
.,TRBV7-9,once,TRBJ1-1,10,TGTGCCAGCAGCCATTCACGGGCTTTCTTT,CASSHSRAFF
.,TRBV5-1,.,TRBJ2-2,15,TGCGCCAGCAGCTTGACTCTAGCGAGACCCGGGGAGCTGTTTTTT,CASSLTLARPGELFF
.,TRBV7-9,.,TRBJ2-1,16,TGTGCCAGCAGCTTAGCACGAGGGGGTGAAGGTAATGAGCAGTTCTTC,CASSLARGGEGNEQFF
TRBD2,TRBV29-1,.,TRBJ2-1,13,TGCAGCGCTTTAGCGGGAGGAGAATTTGAGCAGTTCTTC,CSALAGGEFEQFF
TRBD1,TRBV30,once,TRBJ1-5,14,TGTGCCTGGAAAAGAGGGACAGGGGATCAGCCCCAGCATTTT,CAWKRGTGDQPQHF
.,TRBV6-5,.,TRBJ1-4,14,TGTGCCAGCAGTTACTCGACAGTTACTGAAGAACTGTTTTTT,CASSYSTVTEELFF
.,TRBV9,.,TRBJ2-3,16,TGTGCCAGCAGCGTAGATCGCAGGATGGCCGAGAATACGCAGTATTTT,CASSVDRRMAENTQYF
.,TRBV18,.,TRBJ2-7,14,TGTGCCAGCCGACGGGGGGGACAGACCTACGAGCAGTACTTC,CASRRGGQTYEQYF
TRBD1,TRBV25-1,few,TRBJ1-4,15,TGTGCCAGCAGTGGTCGGGACAGGGTTAGTGAAAAACTGTTTTTT,CASSGRDRVSEKLFF
TRBD2,TRBV7-2,.,TRBJ2-1,15,TGTGCCAGCAGCTCCGGGACTAGCGGCCACAATGAGCAGTTCTTC,CASSSGTSGHNEQFF
.,TRBV30,.,TRBJ2-3,15,TGTGCCTGGAGTGATCTAGCCACCCGGGTAGATACGCAGTATTTT,CAWSDLATRVDTQYF
.,TRBV11-2,.,TRBJ1-4,17,TGTGCCAGCAGCCGTAACTTGAGGACACGCTCTAATGAAAAACTGTTTTTT,CASSRNLRTRSNEKLFF
.,TRBV27,few,TRBJ1-1,14,TGTGCCAGCAGTTTACTCGGCAGGGAGGCTGAAGCTTTCTTT,CASSLLGREAEAFF
TRBD1,TRBV4-1,.,TRBJ1-1,15,TGCGCCAGCAGCCAGGCAGGACAGGGGGCAACTGAAGCTTTCTTT,CASSQAGQGATEAFF
.,TRBV5-1,.,TRBJ1-5,13,TGCGCCAGCAGCTTGGATCTTTCTCAGCCCCAGCATTTT,CASSLDLSQPQHF
.,TRBV5-1,.,TRBJ2-7,16,TGCGCCAGCACCCCGGGAGTCGGTCGGGGAATTTACGAGCAGTACTTC,CASTPGVGRGIYEQYF
.,TRBV20-1,.,TRBJ2-5,11,TGCAGTGCTAGCCCTCCAGAGACCCAGTACTTC,CSASPPETQYF
TRBD2,TRBV5-1,.,TRBJ2-3,17,TGCGCCAGCAGCTTGGTAGGTAGCGGGGGACCCACAGATACGCAGTATTTT,CASSLVGSGGPTDTQYF
.,TRBV10-1,.,TRBJ2-5,12,TGCGCCAGCAGTGCAGGGTCCGAGACCCAGTACTTC,CASSAGSETQYF
TRBD2,TRBV28,.,TRBJ2-7,16,TGTGCCAGCAGTCTGCTCCCATATCGGGGGAGGGACGAGCAGTACTTC,CASSLLPYRGRDEQYF
TRBD1,TRBV19,.,TRBJ1-5,14,TGTGCCAGTAGTACAGACAGGGCCGGTCAGCCCCAGCATTTT,CASSTDRAGQPQHF
.,TRBV7-9,.,TRBJ1-1,13,TGTGCCAGCAGGGAAACGGGACTTGCTGAAGCTTTCTTT,CASRETGLAEAFF
.,TRBV7-5,.,TRBJ2-4,13,TGTGCCAGAAGCCTATTACAGGGGTCCCTCTTGCACTTC,CARSLLQGSLLHF
TRBD1,TRBV5-1,.,TRBJ2-7,13,TGCGCCAGCAGGTACGACAGGGACCACGAGCAGTACTTC,CASRYDRDHEQYF
TRBD1,TRBV18,.,TRBJ1-5,13,TGTGCCAGCTCACCTGACAGGGGCCAGCCCCAGCATTTT,CASSPDRGQPQHF
.,TRBV7-2,.,TRBJ1-1,15,TGTGCCAGCAGCTTAGAGCCTACCGGGGACACTGAAGCTTTCTTT,CASSLEPTGDTEAFF
.,TRBV12-5,.,TRBJ1-5,15,TGTGCTAGTGGTTTGGCCAGGTACGCTGGTCAGCCCCAGCATTTT,CASGLARYAGQPQHF
TRBD2,TRBV4-2,.,TRBJ2-5,17,TGTGCCAGCAGCCGAGAGAGGGGCGGGAGGGAGCAAGAGACCCAGTACTTC,CASSRERGGREQETQYF
TRBD1,TRBV7-2,.,TRBJ2-6,15,TGTGCCAGCTCAAGGGGGCCCTCTGGGGCCAACGTCCTGACTTTC,CASSRGPSGANVLTF
TRBD1,TRBV6-1,few,TRBJ2-2,16,TGTGCCAGCAGTGATGGGACAGGGGGCGCGGGCGGGGAGCTGTTTTTT,CASSDGTGGAGGELFF
TRBD2,TRBV5-1,.,TRBJ2-3,15,TGCGCCAGCAGCTCACTAGCGAGAACCACAGATACGCAGTATTTT,CASSSLARTTDTQYF
TRBD1,TRBV5-4,.,TRBJ1-2,16,TGTGCCAGCAGCTTGAGTCTGGACAGGGGGTACCGTGGCTACACCTTC,CASSLSLDRGYRGYTF
TRBD1,TRBV19,.,TRBJ1-5,13,TGTGCCAGCCGGGACAGGGGACATCAGCCCCAGCATTTT,CASRDRGHQPQHF
TRBD2,TRBV6-5,once,TRBJ2-7,14,TGTGCCAGCACGCCGACTAGCGGGATCTACGAGCAGTACTTC,CASTPTSGIYEQYF
TRBD1,TRBV28,.,TRBJ1-3,16,TGTGCCAGCAGCTCTGCAGGGGGCGCAGCTGGAAACACCATATATTTT,CASSSAGGAAGNTIYF
.,TRBV10-3,.,TRBJ2-1,18,TGTGCCATCAGTGAGTCAAGTGGGGACATATCCTCCTACAATGAGCAGTTCTTC,CAISESSGDISSYNEQFF
TRBD2,TRBV10-3,.,TRBJ2-3,17,TGTGCCATCAGTGGGGGGAGTTCGGGAGGGCCGGGAGATACGCAGTATTTT,CAISGGSSGGPGDTQYF
TRBD2,TRBV9,.,TRBJ2-1,15,TGTGCCAGCAGCGTAAGCGGGATGTCCTACAATGAGCAGTTCTTC,CASSVSGMSYNEQFF
.,TRBV5-1,.,TRBJ2-3,15,TGCGCCAGCAGCTTGGAAACAGGGAGCACAGATACGCAGTATTTT,CASSLETGSTDTQYF